The clone carrying this T cell receptor (beta chain) was found many times. Its cognate antigen is unknown. This CDR3 spans 14 amino acids. The V and J ends lost 3 bases and 2 bases respectively, with 10 bases between them. Germline values: CDR1 SGDLS, CDR2 YYNGEE. This entry belongs to a study of post-analysis software for immune sequencing data. Broader study findings: Patients used a few TRBV segments, including TRBV5-6, TRBV5-1 and TRBV20-1, more often than controls.

Presence of unique molecular identifiers characterized the TCR beta cDNA libraries. Input populations of about 1 to 11 million T cells gave rise to some 500,000 cDNA molecules. TCRdb redid the calling of the PCR reads with MiXCR, one entry per CDR3 protein. This sample yields about 180,000 distinct CDR3 sequences, of which 25% to 35% are seen a single time; approximately 1.4% belongs to the top ten. Sequenced: blood. The rearrangement uses TRBV9 and TRBJ2-3, with D possibly TRBD2 on 5 matching bases. This clonotype originated in a girl between 10 and 17 years old with multiple sclerosis. DNA for the CDR3: TGTGCCAGCAGCGGAGGGCAGCCCACAGATACGCAGTATTTT. Amino acids: CASSGGQPTDTQYF.